The 28 T cell receptor beta chains presented below share a single source sample, sequenced in a study of cytotoxic CD8 clonotypes in ibrutinib-treated CLL. Some clones are missing from TCRdb's copy, which holds only in-frame ones; the method was immunoSEQ multiplex PCR. The sample has 60,000 or so clones, approximately 57% seen once. The sample in question was PBMCs, obtained after 12 months of ibrutinib treatment. The receptors originated from a human donor with chronic lymphocytic leukemia.

This clone occurred a few times. The chain is built from TRBV5-4 and TRBJ1-6; a weak D match, TRBD1 (5 bases). Deletions cut 5 bases from V and 6 bases from J, with 15 bases between. CDR1 is SGHNT, CDR2 YYREEE, per germline (reference sequence). This CDR3 is built from 15 residues. CDR3 nucleotides: TGTGCCAGCAGTTACCTGGGACGGACTAATTCACCCCTCCACTTT. This encodes CASSYLGRTNSPLHF.

The rearrangement joins TRBV6-1 to TRBJ2-5, with unresolved D. CDR1 is MNHNS and CDR2 is SASEGT in the germline V gene. Trimming shortened V by 7 bases and J by 4 bases, and 10 bases separated the two germline ends. The CDR3 runs 12 residues. Written as DNA, the CDR3 is TGTGCCAGCATAATAGCCGGAGAGACCCAGTACTTC. Translation gives CASIIAGETQYF.

The chain carries TRBV5-4 and TRBJ2-3; D unresolved. The germline V gene has CDR1 SGHNT and CDR2 YYREEE (reference sequence). The CDR3 has 14 residues. V was clipped by 5 bases and J by 0 bases, with 10 bases between them. CDR3 amino acids: CASSPDPSTDTQYF. In nucleotides, the CDR3 is TGTGCCAGCAGTCCTGACCCAAGCACAGATACGCAGTATTTT.

V and J are TRBV5-1 and TRBJ1-3; 8 bases are shared with TRBD1. V was pared by 4 bases and J by 0 bases, with 6 bases of the junction left unmatched. Germline loops: CDR1 SGHRS, CDR2 YFSETQ. The CDR3 has 16 amino acids. Here the CDR3 DNA reads TGCGCCAGCAGCCTCGGACAGGGCCTCTCTGGAAACACCATATATTTT. Its protein product is CASSLGQGLSGNTIYF.

The rearrangement joins TRBV9 to TRBJ2-1; 8 bases are a match to TRBD1. This CDR3 comprises 13 residues. CDR1 and CDR2 from the germline V gene are SGDLS and YYNGEE. The trim removed 1 base at V and 15 bases at J, leaving 9 bases unmatched. The CDR3 protein is CASSVPQDREVFF. Written as DNA, the CDR3 is TGTGCCAGCAGCGTACCCCAGGACAGGGAGGTGTTCTTC.

This clone was seen a single time. The J gene is TRBJ2-4, the V gene TRBV19, with a possible D match to TRBD2 (8 bases). The CDR3 covers 18 residues. The germline gives CDR1 LNHDA, CDR2 SQIVND (reference sequence). Deletions cut 4 bases from V and 0 bases from J, with 19 bases between. The CDR3 DNA follows: TGTGCCAGTAGTACCCGGACGGGAGGGGGCTTAGCCAAAAACATTCAGTACTTC. This gives the protein CASSTRTGGGLAKNIQYF. Together with reference TRBV19 and TRBJ2-4, the CDR3 gives the full variable domain: DGGITQSPKYLFRKEGQNVTLSCEQNLNHDAMYWYRQDPGQGLRLIYYSQIVNDFQKGDIAEGYSVSREKKESFPLTVTSAQKNPTAFYLCASSTRTGGGLAKNIQYFGAGTRLSVL.

The rearrangement uses TRBV28 and TRBJ2-3; 12 bases line up with TRBD2. The CDR3 sequence is 18 residues long. V shed 4 bases, J shed 6 bases, and the junction held 14 bases outside the gene matches. CDR1 is MDHEN and CDR2 is SYDVKM in the germline V gene. This CDR3 reads CASSSTSGGAQSWDTQYF. Written as DNA, the CDR3 is TGTGCCAGCAGTTCGACTAGCGGGGGAGCCCAGTCTTGGGATACGCAGTATTTT.

The rearrangement links TRBV11-2 to TRBJ1-1; D is unresolved. V lost 3 bases and J lost 6, with 8 bases in between. Germline V CDR1 and CDR2: SGHAT, FQNNGV. CDR3 length: 12 residues. The CDR3 loop reads CASSFLTAEAFF. CDR3 sequence (DNA): TGTGCCAGCAGCTTCTTGACGGCTGAAGCTTTCTTT. Filled out from reference TRBV11-2 and TRBJ1-1, the complete variable domain reads EAGVAQSPRYKIIEKRQSVAFWCNPISGHATLYWYQQILGQGPKLLIQFQNNGVVDDSQLPKDRFSAERLKGVDSTLKIQPAKLEDSAVYLCASSFLTAEAFFGQGTRLTVV.

The chain has TRBV6-5 and TRBJ1-1; 7 bases are shared with TRBD1. This CDR3 is built from 13 residues. The germline V gene encodes CDR1 MNHEY and CDR2 SVGAGI. With 3 bases clipped from V and 10 bases from J, the junction kept 8 bases outside the gene matches. The CDR3 region is CASSYGTDLVAFF. CDR3 in DNA: TGTGCCAGCAGTTATGGGACAGATTTAGTAGCTTTCTTT.

The chain employs TRBV5-1 and TRBJ2-7; 7 bases match TRBD1. After removal of 0 bases from V and 3 bases from J, the junction contained 3 bases not matched to a gene. The V gene's germline CDR1 is SGHRS and CDR2 YFSETQ. The CDR3 is 14 amino acids. For the CDR3, the DNA is TGCGCCAGCAGCTTGGGACAGGGCAGCTACGAGCAGTACGTC. Translated, it gives CASSLGQGSYEQYV.

The V and J genes are TRBV5-1 and TRBJ2-2, with D possibly matching TRBD1 (6 bases). This CDR3 is built from 16 residues. The germline V gene has CDR1 SGHRS and CDR2 YFSETQ. V lost 3 bases and J 4 bases, leaving 16 bases between the germline ends. The CDR3 region has the DNA TGCGCCAGCAGCTCGGGTGTAGGGGGAGTCACCGGGGAGCTGTTTTTT. Translated: CASSSGVGGVTGELFF.

Comments on this clone: The junction and the germline gene differ at one end; a read error may be behind it. The chain combines TRBV4-1 with TRBJ2-1; D is unresolved. CDR3 size: 14 residues. Germline V gene lookup returns CDR1 MGHRA and CDR2 YSYEKL. CDR3 sequence (DNA): TGTGCCAGCAGCCGTTCGGACCAGGAGAATGAGCAGTTCTTC. It is translated as CASSRSDQENEQFF.

The rearrangement joins TRBV29-1 to TRBJ1-1, with no clear D. This CDR3 contains 13 residues. Trimming shortened V by 4 bases and J by 4 bases, and 13 bases separated the two germline ends. Germline-derived CDR1 and CDR2 are SQVTM and ANQGSEA. The chain's CDR3 is CSVVEGRSTEAFF. In DNA form, the CDR3 reads TGCAGCGTTGTGGAGGGTCGGAGCACTGAAGCTTTCTTT.

The J gene is TRBJ1-4, the V gene TRBV5-6; no firm D call. Germline CDR1 and CDR2: SGHDT and YYEEEE. The CDR3 runs 15 residues. Trimming shortened V by 3 bases and J by 0 bases, and 9 bases separated the two germline ends. The CDR3, as DNA: TGTGCCAGCAGCTGGGGTGTTGCAACTAATGAAAAACTGTTTTTT. Amino acids: CASSWGVATNEKLFF.

V is TRBV5-1 and J is TRBJ2-5; D uncertain. CDR3 size: 12 residues. The ends were cut back, 4 bases at V and 5 bases at J, with 9 bases in the middle. CDR1 and CDR2 from the germline V gene are SGHRS and YFSETQ. The CDR3 loop reads CASSIKAETQYF. The CDR3 DNA follows: TGCGCCAGCAGCATCAAAGCGGAGACCCAGTACTTC.

The rearrangement joins TRBV19 to TRBJ1-5, with D hard to call. The CDR3 spans 14 residues. Trimming shortened V by 5 bases and J by 5 bases, and 13 bases separated the two germline ends. Germline CDR1 and CDR2: LNHDA and SQIVND (reference sequence). Here the CDR3 reads CASSGREWYQPQHF. The DNA for the CDR3 is TGTGCCAGTAGTGGAAGAGAGTGGTATCAGCCCCAGCATTTT.

This chain links TRBV5-1 with TRBJ2-7; 7 bases match TRBD1. The CDR3 spans 13 residues. CDR1 SGHRS and CDR2 YFSETQ come from the germline V gene. The V gene end was trimmed by 4 bases and the J gene end by 3 bases; junction bases not matched to a gene: 4. In DNA, the CDR3 is TGCGCCAGCAGCAAGGGACAGATCTACGAGCAGTACTTC. This encodes CASSKGQIYEQYF.

Comments on this clone: The junction does not match germline at one end; this may be a read error. The chain combines TRBV7-9 with TRBJ1-4; 8 nucleotides align to TRBD1. This CDR3 region has 14 residues. Germline V gene sequence: CDR1 SEHNR, CDR2 FQNEAQ (reference sequence). The CDR3 DNA follows: TGTGCCAGCAACTTACAGGACAGGGATGTCGGACTGTTTTTT. Translation: CASNLQDRDVGLFF.

The rearrangement links TRBV6-1 to TRBJ2-5, with 8 bases that match TRBD1. CDR3 length equals 15 residues. CDR1 MNHNS and CDR2 SASEGT come from the germline V gene. V dropped 5 bases and J dropped 5; count of bases not matched to a gene: 10. The CDR3 loop is CASSNDRGAVETQYF. The CDR3 bases are TGTGCCAGCAGTAATGACAGGGGAGCAGTGGAGACCCAGTACTTC.

This clone was found a few times. This sequence joins TRBV7-2 and TRBJ2-7, with 8 bases lining up with TRBD2. The CDR3 contains 15 residues. V was clipped by 1 base and J by 3 bases; unmatched bases: 5. The germline CDR1 and CDR2 sequences are SGHTA and FQGNSA. The CDR3 sequence is CASSLVPGGGYEQYF. In nucleotides, the CDR3 is TGTGCCAGCAGCTTAGTTCCGGGAGGGGGCTACGAGCAGTACTTC.

The rearrangement joins TRBV9 to TRBJ2-2; tentative D call: TRBD1 (6 bases). Germline loops: CDR1 SGDLS, CDR2 YYNGEE. This CDR3 region has 15 residues. V was pared by 3 bases and J by 0 bases, with 9 bases between. The CDR3 loop reads CASSGGQTNTGELFF. CDR3 nucleotides: TGTGCCAGCAGCGGAGGACAGACGAACACCGGGGAGCTGTTTTTT.

The chain combines TRBV14 with TRBJ2-3; 8 nucleotides agree with TRBD2. CDR3 length: 18 residues. The junction had 14 bases not matched to a gene; V was cut back by 0 bases and J by 6 bases. Germline CDR1 SGHDN, CDR2 FVKESK. CDR3 nucleotide sequence: TGTGCCAGCAGCCAAGATCGGCGGGTTCGCGGGGGGCTGGATACGCAGTATTTT. Its translation: CASSQDRRVRGGLDTQYF.

V is TRBV4-1 and J is TRBJ1-1, with D possibly matching TRBD1 (5 bases). This CDR3 has 14 residues. Germline V gene lookup returns CDR1 MGHRA and CDR2 YSYEKL. The V end was cut by 1 base, the J end by 1 base, with 7 bases between. The CDR3 nucleotides read TGCGCCAGCAGCCAAGTGGGGGGGAACACTGAAGCTTTCTTT. Translating it yields CASSQVGGNTEAFF.

This chain connects TRBV6-5 to TRBJ1-5; 8 positions agree with TRBD1. Germline trimming cut 6 bases from V and 7 bases from J; bases unmatched to any gene: 8. Germline assignment: CDR1 MNHEY and CDR2 SVGAGI. The length of the CDR3 is 14 residues. The CDR3 nucleotides read TGTGCCAGCAGGGGGACAGGCTCGGGACAGCCCCAGCATTTT. This codes for CASRGTGSGQPQHF.

The rearrangement uses TRBV7-2 and TRBJ2-1, with D tentatively TRBD2 (6 bases). Germline V gives CDR1 SGHTA, CDR2 FQGNSA. The CDR3 sequence is 15 residues long. The germline V and J ends were trimmed by 0 bases and 8 bases, with 14 bases remaining between them. The CDR3 nucleotides are TGTGCCAGCAGCTTAGCGCGGCTAGCGAGGTATGAGCAGTTCTTC. Residues: CASSLARLARYEQFF.

This clone was counted once. The chain couples TRBV7-8 to TRBJ2-1; D call uncertain. V was pared by 5 bases and J by 4 bases, with 15 bases between. CDR1 is SGHVS and CDR2 is FQNEAQ in the germline V gene. There are 15 residues in the CDR3. This CDR3 reads CASSTLTAEYNEQFF. Written as DNA, the CDR3 is TGTGCCAGCAGCACCCTTACAGCAGAATACAATGAGCAGTTCTTC.

This chain uses TRBV11-2 with TRBJ2-5; no clear D. In germline, CDR1 is SGHAT, CDR2 FQNNGV. The CDR3 loop spans 15 amino acids. V was pared by 1 base and J by 4 bases, with 13 bases between. CDR3 protein: CASSLGPLSGETQYF. DNA of the CDR3: TGTGCCAGCAGCTTAGGTCCCCTGAGTGGAGAGACCCAGTACTTC. Variable domain in full (rest from reference TRBV11-2 and TRBJ2-5): EAGVAQSPRYKIIEKRQSVAFWCNPISGHATLYWYQQILGQGPKLLIQFQNNGVVDDSQLPKDRFSAERLKGVDSTLKIQPAKLEDSAVYLCASSLGPLSGETQYFGPGTRLLVL.

The chain links TRBV5-1 to TRBJ2-1; TRBD2 aligns across 10 bases. The germline CDR1 and CDR2 sequences are SGHRS and YFSETQ. The V segment lost 4 bases and the J segment 9 bases; nucleotides outside the gene matches: 16. The length of the CDR3 is 17 residues. CDR3 sequence (DNA): TGCGCCAGCAGCCCAGTCCCCCCACTAGCGGGACCGACTGAGCAGTTCTTC. This translates into CASSPVPPLAGPTEQFF.